This T cell receptor beta chain derives from a study of tumor-infiltrating lymphocytes in localized non-small cell lung cancer. The assay was immunoSEQ multiplex PCR, and TCRdb's table has in-frame clones only and misses some. The sample shows about 16,000 clones, approximately 70% of them seen only once. This CDR3 region has 15 residues. V lost 0 bases, J lost 0 bases, and 9 bases lay in between. Germline assignment: CDR1 GTSNPN and CDR2 SVGIG (reference sequence). This TCR came from a human donor with non-small cell lung cancer. The specimen was lung tumor tissue. The J gene is TRBJ1-3, the V gene TRBV30; no clear D. CDR3 region: CAWSVWTNSGNTIYF. CDR3 sequence (DNA): TGTGCCTGGAGTGTATGGACCAACTCTGGAAACACCATATATTTT.